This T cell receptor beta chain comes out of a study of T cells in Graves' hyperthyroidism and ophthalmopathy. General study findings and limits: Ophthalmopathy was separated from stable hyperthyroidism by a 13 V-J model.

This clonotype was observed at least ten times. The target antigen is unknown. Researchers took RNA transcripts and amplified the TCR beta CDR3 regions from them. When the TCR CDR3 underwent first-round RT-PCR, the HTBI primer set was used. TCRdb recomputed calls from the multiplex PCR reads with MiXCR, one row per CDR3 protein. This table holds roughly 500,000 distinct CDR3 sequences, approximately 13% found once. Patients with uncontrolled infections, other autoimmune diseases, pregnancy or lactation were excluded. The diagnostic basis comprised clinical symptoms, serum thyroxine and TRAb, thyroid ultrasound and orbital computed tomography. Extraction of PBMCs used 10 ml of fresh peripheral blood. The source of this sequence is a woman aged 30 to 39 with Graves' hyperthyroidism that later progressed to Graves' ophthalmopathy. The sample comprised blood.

CDR3 DNA sequence: TGTGCCAGCAGTTTTAGCAGCAATCAGCCCCAGCATTTT. It is translated as CASSFSSNQPQHF. V is TRBV28 and J is TRBJ1-5, with D unresolved. This CDR3 comprises 13 residues. Germline V gives CDR1 MDHEN, CDR2 SYDVKM. Trimming shortened V by 3 bases and J by 1 base, and 4 bases separated the two germline ends.